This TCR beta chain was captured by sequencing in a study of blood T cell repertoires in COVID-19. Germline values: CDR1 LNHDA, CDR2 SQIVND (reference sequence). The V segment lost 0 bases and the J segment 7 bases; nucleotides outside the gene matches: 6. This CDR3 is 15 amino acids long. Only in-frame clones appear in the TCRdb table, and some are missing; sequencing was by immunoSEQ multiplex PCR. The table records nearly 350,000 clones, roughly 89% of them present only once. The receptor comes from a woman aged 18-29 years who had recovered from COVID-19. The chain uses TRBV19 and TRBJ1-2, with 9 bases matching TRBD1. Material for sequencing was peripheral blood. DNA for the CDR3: TGTGCCAGTAGTATAGATACAGGGGGCACCGGTGGCTACACCTTC. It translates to CASSIDTGGTGGYTF.